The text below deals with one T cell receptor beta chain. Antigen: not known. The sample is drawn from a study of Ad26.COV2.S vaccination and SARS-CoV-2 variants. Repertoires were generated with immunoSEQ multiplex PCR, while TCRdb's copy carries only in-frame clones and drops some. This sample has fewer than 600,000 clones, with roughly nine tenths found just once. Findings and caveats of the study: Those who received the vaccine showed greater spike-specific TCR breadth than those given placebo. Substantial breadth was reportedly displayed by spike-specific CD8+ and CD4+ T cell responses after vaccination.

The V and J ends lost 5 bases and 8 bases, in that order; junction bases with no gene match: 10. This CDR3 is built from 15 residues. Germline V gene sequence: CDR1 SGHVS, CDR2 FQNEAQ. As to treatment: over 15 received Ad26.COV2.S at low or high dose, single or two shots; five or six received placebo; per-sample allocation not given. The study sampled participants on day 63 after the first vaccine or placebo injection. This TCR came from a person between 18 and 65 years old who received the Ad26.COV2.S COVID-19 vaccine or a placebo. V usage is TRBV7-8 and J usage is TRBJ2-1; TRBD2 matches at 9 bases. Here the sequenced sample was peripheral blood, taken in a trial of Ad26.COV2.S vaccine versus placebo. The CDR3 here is CASSRGLALYHEQFF. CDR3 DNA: TGTGCCAGCAGCCGAGGACTAGCGCTTTATCATGAGCAGTTCTTC.